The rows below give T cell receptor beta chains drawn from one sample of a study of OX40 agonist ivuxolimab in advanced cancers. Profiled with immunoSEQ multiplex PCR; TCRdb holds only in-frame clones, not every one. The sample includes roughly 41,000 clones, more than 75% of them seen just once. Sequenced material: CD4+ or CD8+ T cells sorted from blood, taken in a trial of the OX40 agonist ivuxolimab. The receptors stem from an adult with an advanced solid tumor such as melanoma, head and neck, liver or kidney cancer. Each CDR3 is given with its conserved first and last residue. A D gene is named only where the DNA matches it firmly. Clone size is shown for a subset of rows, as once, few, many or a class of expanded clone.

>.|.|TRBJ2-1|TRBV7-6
CASSFQVNEQFF
TGTGCCAGCAGCTTCCAGGTGAATGAGCAGTTCTTC
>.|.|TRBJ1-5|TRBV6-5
CASSFKGSSNQPQHF
TGTGCCAGCAGTTTCAAGGGAAGTAGCAATCAGCCCCAGCATTTT
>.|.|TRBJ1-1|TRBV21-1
CASSKDGWATKGMNTEAFF
TGTGCCAGCAGCAAAGATGGGTGGGCCACTAAGGGGATGAACACTGAAGCTTTCTTT
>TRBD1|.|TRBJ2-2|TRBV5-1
CASSLEGQGYAGELFF
TGCGCCAGCAGCTTGGAGGGACAGGGTTATGCCGGGGAGCTGTTTTTT
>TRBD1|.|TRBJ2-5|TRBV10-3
CAISESTTGGAETQYF
TGTGCCATCAGTGAGTCGACCACAGGGGGAGCAGAGACCCAGTACTTC
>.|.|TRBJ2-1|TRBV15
CATSRGRGPYNEQFF
TGTGCCACCAGCAGAGGGAGGGGGCCCTACAATGAGCAGTTCTTC
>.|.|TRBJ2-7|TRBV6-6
CASSSSDHEQYF
TGTGCCAGCAGTTCTTCAGACCACGAGCAGTACTTC
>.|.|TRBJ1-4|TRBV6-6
CASSYNRDATNEKLFF
TGTGCCAGCAGTTACAACAGGGACGCAACTAATGAAAAACTGTTTTTT
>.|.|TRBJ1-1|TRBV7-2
CASSLLSGKTEAFF
TGTGCCAGCAGCTTACTTTCAGGGAAGACTGAAGCTTTCTTT
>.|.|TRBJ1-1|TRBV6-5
CASSYSWDSEGFF
TGTGCCAGCAGTTACTCTTGGGACTCTGAAGGTTTCTTT
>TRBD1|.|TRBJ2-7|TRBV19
CASSIGDRGSGYEQYF
TGTGCCAGTAGTATAGGGGACAGGGGATCGGGATACGAGCAGTACTTC
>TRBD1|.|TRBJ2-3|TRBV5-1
CASGPRGRADTQYF
TGCGCCAGCGGCCCAAGGGGGCGCGCAGATACGCAGTATTTT
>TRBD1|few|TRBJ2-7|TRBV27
CASSWTGGVHGEQYF
TGTGCCAGCAGTTGGACAGGGGGGGTCCATGGCGAGCAGTACTTC
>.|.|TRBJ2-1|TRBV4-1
CASSHETGEQFF
TGCGCCAGCAGCCATGAGACGGGTGAGCAGTTCTTC
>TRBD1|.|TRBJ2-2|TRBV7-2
CASSLFAAGGTGELFF
TGTGCCAGCAGCTTATTTGCCGCAGGGGGTACCGGGGAGCTGTTTTTT
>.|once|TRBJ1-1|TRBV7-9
CASNRAPRGGNTEAFF
TGTGCCAGCAACCGGGCCCCAAGGGGTGGGAACACTGAAGCTTTCTTT
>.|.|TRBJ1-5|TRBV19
CASSIDLGLPGQPQHF
TGTGCCAGTAGTATAGATTTAGGCCTGCCTGGGCAGCCCCAGCATTTT
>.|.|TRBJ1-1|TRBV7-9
CASSLTGGGTEAFF
TGTGCCAGCAGCTTAACGGGCGGTGGGACTGAAGCTTTCTTT
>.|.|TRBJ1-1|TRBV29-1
CSVVILAEAFF
TGCAGCGTTGTAATTTTGGCTGAAGCTTTCTTT
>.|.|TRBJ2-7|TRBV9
CASSQGGSEQYF
TGTGCCAGCAGCCAAGGAGGGTCCGAGCAGTACTTC
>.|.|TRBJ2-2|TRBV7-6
CASSTRGGPANTGELFF
TGTGCCAGCAGCACTAGGGGGGGTCCGGCGAACACCGGGGAGCTGTTTTTT
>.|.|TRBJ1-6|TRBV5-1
CASSLVPSGSYNSPLHF
TGCGCCAGCAGCTTGGTACCCTCCGGCTCCTATAATTCACCCCTCCACTTT
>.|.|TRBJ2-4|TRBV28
CASSWDTAGPKNIQYF
TGTGCCAGCAGTTGGGACACAGCTGGCCCCAAAAACATTCAGTACTTC
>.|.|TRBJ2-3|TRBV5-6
CASSPGLDTQYF
TGTGCCAGCAGCCCGGGACTAGATACGCAGTATTTT
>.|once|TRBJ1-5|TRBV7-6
CASSLGPNQPQHF
TGTGCCAGCAGCTTAGGCCCCAATCAGCCCCAGCATTTT
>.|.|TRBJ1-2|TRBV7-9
CASSSLTSAYGYTF
TGTGCCAGCAGCTCTCTTACCTCAGCTTATGGCTACACCTTC
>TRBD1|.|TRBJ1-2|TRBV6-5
CASSLRDSPGGYTF
TGTGCCAGCAGTCTGCGGGACAGCCCAGGGGGCTACACCTTC
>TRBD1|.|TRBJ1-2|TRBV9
CASSLPQTGSGGYTF
TGTGCCAGCAGTTTACCCCAGACAGGGTCGGGTGGCTACACCTTC
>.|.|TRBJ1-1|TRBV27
CASSLGLGTEAFF
TGTGCCAGCAGTTTGGGACTCGGCACTGAAGCTTTCTTT
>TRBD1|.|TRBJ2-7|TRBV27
CASSLGTGAYEQYF
TGTGCCAGCAGTTTAGGGACAGGGGCGTACGAGCAGTACTTC
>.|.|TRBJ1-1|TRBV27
CASRQGRNTEAFF
TGTGCCAGCAGACAGGGCAGGAACACTGAAGCTTTCTTT
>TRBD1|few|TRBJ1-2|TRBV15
CATSSPGQGASSNYGYTF
TGTGCCACCAGCAGTCCCGGACAGGGGGCGTCTAGTAACTATGGCTACACCTTC
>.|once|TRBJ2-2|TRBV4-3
CASSQDETGYTGELFF
TGCGCCAGCAGCCAAGATGAGACAGGATACACCGGGGAGCTGTTTTTT
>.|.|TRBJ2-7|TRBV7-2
CASSLNSGSHSDF
TGTGCCAGCAGTCTTAATAGCGGATCACACTCGGACTTC
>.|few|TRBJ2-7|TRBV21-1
CASSKGPGQPKQYF
TGTGCCAGCAGCAAAGGGCCGGGACAGCCAAAGCAGTACTTC
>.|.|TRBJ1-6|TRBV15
CATSRSSYNSPLHF
TGTGCCACCAGCAGGAGCTCCTATAATTCACCCCTCCACTTT
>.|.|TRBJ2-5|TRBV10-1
CASSESLGHGQETQYF
TGCGCCAGCAGTGAGTCCCTGGGTCACGGACAAGAGACCCAGTACTTC
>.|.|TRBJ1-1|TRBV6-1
CASKVVSGGTEAFF
TGTGCCAGCAAGGTAGTTAGTGGTGGGACTGAAGCTTTCTTT
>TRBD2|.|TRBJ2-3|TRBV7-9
CASSLPTSGGMTDTQYF
TGTGCCAGCAGCCTTCCGACTAGCGGGGGGATGACAGATACGCAGTATTTT
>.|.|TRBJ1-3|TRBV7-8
CASTPDISGNTIYF
TGTGCCAGCACCCCGGACATTTCTGGAAACACCATATATTTT
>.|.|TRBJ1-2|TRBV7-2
CASSLGGALGYTF
TGTGCCAGCAGCTTAGGGGGGGCGCTTGGCTACACCTTC